The text below deals with one T cell receptor (beta chain). This specimen belongs to a study of technical replicates of blood from a handful of donors. Looked up from germline, CDR1 is LNHDA and CDR2 is SQIVND (reference sequence). The V end was cut by 7 bases, the J end by 5 bases, with 11 bases between. The CDR3 has 12 amino acids. Only in-frame clones appear in the TCRdb table, and some are missing; sequencing was by immunoSEQ multiplex PCR. Of 60,000 to 70,000 clones in the sample, 75% to 90% were seen once. What was sequenced was PBMCs. The gene calls are TRBV19 and TRBJ2-5; D gene ambiguous. This sequence originates from a human donor in good health. Some clones in this sample may be carry-over from other donors' samples. CDR3 nucleotides: TGTGCCAGTAATCAGGTTGGGGAGACCCAGTACTTC. It yields the protein CASNQVGETQYF.